This T cell receptor beta chain was identified in a study of a mutant IDH1 vaccine in newly diagnosed glioma. Background on the study: The treated population exhibited a male proportion of roughly 62%, a female proportion of 37.5%, and a mean age of roughly 39 years. Earlier therapy was either radiotherapy, temozolomide, or both, and most got both. Overall study results and limits: Among patients, about 94% showed immune responses induced by the vaccine.

Time point in this sample: week 23, last vaccination. Vaccination used 300 ug of mutant IDH1 20-mer peptide per dose, with topical imiquimod. Germline lookup yields CDR1 MDHEN and CDR2 SYDVKM. The CDR3 contains 14 residues. V trimming: 5 bases; J trimming: 3 bases; junction bases outside the gene matches: 4. The assay was immunoSEQ multiplex PCR, and TCRdb's table has in-frame clones only and misses some. This sample has some 27,000 clones, with roughly 85% found just once. As regards this clone: No antigen is known for it.

This clonotype was sampled from a woman in her twenties or thirties with glioma. The starting material was PBMCs, obtained from a glioma patient whose treatment included an IDH1 peptide vaccine. The chain is built from TRBV28 and TRBJ1-5, with 7 bases matching TRBD1. The CDR3 sequence is CASSPGQYNQPQHF. The CDR3 nucleotides read TGTGCCAGCAGTCCGGGACAGTACAATCAGCCCCAGCATTTT.